The sequence of this T cell receptor (beta chain) was determined in a study of T cells after yellow fever vaccination. The germline V gene encodes CDR1 MNHEY and CDR2 SMNVEV (reference sequence). This CDR3 has 14 amino acids. The V gene lost 5 bases and the J gene lost 7 bases, with 18 bases spanning the gap. UMIs were added to TCR cDNA along with a universal primer site when it was made by 5'RACE template switching. TCRdb processed the 5' RACE reads anew with MiXCR; each CDR3 protein has one entry. The table has approximately 550,000 distinct CDR3 sequences, about 14% seen once. This clonotype has more than one count but fewer than ten.

Here the sequenced sample was PBMCs, taken on the day of the yellow fever booster vaccination. The receptor's source is a man aged 30 to 39 who received the YFV17D yellow fever vaccine. The genes are TRBV27 and TRBJ2-7, with unresolved D. In DNA form, the CDR3 reads TGTGCCAGCAGTCCGCTTGGAACATCGAGAGAGCAGTACTTC. Its protein is CASSPLGTSREQYF.